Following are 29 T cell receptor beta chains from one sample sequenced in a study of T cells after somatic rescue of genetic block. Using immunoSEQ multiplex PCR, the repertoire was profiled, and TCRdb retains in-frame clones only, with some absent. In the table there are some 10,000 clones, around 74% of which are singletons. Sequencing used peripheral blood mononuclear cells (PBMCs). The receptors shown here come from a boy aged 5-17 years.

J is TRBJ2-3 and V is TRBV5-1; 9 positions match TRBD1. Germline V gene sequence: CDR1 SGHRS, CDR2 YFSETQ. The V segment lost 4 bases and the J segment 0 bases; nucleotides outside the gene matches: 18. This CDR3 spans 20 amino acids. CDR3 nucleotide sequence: TGCGCCAGCAGCCAGTCGACAGGGGGGATGATTTTTTATAGCACAGATACGCAGTATTTT. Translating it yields CASSQSTGGMIFYSTDTQYF.

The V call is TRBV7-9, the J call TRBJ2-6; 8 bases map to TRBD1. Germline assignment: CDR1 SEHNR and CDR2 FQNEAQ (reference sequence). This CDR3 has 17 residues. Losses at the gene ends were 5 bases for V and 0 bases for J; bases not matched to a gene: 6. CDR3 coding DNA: TGTGCCAGCAGCCTCCCCGGGACAGGCTCTGGGGCCAACGTCCTGACTTTC. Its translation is CASSLPGTGSGANVLTF.

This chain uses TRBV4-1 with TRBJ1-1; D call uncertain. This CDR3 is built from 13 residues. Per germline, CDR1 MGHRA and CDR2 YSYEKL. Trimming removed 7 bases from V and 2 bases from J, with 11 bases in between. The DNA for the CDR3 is TGCGCCAGCAATCCCTTTTACAACACTGAAGCTTTCTTT. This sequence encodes CASNPFYNTEAFF.

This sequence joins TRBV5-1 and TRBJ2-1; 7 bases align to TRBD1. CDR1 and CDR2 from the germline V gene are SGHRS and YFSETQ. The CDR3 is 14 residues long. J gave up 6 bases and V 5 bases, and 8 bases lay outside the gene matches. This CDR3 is CASRSGTAPNEQFF. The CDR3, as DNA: TGCGCCAGCAGGTCAGGGACAGCCCCCAATGAGCAGTTCTTC. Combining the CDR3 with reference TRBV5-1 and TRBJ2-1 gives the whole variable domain KAGVTQTPRYLIKTRGQQVTLSCSPISGHRSVSWYQQTPGQGLQFLFEYFSETQRNKGNFPGRFSGRQFSNSRSEMNVSTLELGDSALYLCASRSGTAPNEQFFGPGTRLTVL.

The CDR3 DNA reads as TGTGCCATCAGTGCACGGGTTGGAGGGGACAGGGTCGATGGCTACACCTTC. Translating it yields CAISARVGGDRVDGYTF. The gene calls are TRBV10-3 and TRBJ1-2; 9 bases align to TRBD1. The V gene's germline CDR1 is ENHRY and CDR2 SYGVKD. The CDR3 length is 17 residues. The trim removed 4 bases at V and 6 bases at J, leaving 15 bases unmatched.

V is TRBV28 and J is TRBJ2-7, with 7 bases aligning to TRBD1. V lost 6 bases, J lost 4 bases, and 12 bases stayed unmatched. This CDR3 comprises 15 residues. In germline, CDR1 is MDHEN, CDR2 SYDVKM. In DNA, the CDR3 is TGTGCCAGCAGCCTACCCGGACAGGTACGTTACGAGCAGTACTTC. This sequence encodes CASSLPGQVRYEQYF.

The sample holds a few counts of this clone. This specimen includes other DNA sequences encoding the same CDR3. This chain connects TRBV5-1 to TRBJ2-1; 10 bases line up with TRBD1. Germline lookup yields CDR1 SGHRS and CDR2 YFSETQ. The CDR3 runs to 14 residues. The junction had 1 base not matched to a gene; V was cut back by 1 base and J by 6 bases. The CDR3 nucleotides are TGCGCCAGCAGCTTGCGGGACAGGGGCAATGAGCAGTTCTTC. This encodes CASSLRDRGNEQFF.

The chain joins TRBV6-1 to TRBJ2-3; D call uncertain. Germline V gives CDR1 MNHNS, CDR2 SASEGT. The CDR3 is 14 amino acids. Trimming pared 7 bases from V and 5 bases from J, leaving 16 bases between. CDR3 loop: CASNRPSWEDTQYF. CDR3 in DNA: TGTGCCAGCAATAGACCGTCCTGGGAAGATACGCAGTATTTT.

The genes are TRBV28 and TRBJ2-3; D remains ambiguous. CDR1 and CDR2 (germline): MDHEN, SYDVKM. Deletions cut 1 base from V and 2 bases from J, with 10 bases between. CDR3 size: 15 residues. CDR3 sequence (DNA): TGTGCCAGCAGTTTATCCGGACGGATCACAGATACGCAGTATTTT. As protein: CASSLSGRITDTQYF.

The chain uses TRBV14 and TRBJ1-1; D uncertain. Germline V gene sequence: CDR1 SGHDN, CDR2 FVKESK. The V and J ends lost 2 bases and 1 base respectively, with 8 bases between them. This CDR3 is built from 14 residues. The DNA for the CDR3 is TGTGCCAGCAGCCAATTGGGGTGGAACACTGAAGCTTTCTTT. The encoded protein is CASSQLGWNTEAFF.

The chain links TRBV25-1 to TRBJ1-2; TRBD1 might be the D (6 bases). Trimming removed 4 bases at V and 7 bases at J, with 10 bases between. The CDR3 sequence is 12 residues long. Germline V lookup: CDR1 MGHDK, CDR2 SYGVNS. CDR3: CASSAGGGGYTF. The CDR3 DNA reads TGTGCCAGCAGTGCCGGGGGCGGTGGCTACACCTTC.

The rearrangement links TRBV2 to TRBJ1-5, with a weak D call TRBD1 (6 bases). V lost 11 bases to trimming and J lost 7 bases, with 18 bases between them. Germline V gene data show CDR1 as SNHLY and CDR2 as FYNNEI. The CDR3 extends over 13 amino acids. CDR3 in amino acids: CAGTGPGDQPQHF. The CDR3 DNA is TGTGCCGGCACCGGACCAGGGGACCAGCCCCAGCATTTT.

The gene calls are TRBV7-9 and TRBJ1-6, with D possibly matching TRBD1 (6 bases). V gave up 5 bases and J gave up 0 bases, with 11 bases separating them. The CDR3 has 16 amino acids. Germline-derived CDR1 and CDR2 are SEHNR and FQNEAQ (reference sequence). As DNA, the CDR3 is TGTGCCAGCAGCCTACAGGGACTCTCCTATAATTCACCCCTCCACTTT. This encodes CASSLQGLSYNSPLHF.

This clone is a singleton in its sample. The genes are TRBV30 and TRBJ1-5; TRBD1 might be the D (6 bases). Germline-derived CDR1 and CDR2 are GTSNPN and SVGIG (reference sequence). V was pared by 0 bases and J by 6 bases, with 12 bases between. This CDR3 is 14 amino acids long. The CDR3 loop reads CAWSVKQGGQPQHF. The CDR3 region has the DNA TGTGCCTGGAGTGTGAAACAGGGCGGTCAGCCCCAGCATTTT.

Written as DNA, the CDR3 is TGTGCCAGCAGTTACGGTCTGTTTAATGAAAAACTGTTTTTT. Translated: CASSYGLFNEKLFF. The rearrangement uses TRBV6-5 and TRBJ1-4, with D unclear. Germline assignment: CDR1 MNHEY and CDR2 SVGAGI. This CDR3 has 14 amino acids. Trimming shortened V by 2 bases and J by 4 bases, and 8 bases separated the two germline ends.

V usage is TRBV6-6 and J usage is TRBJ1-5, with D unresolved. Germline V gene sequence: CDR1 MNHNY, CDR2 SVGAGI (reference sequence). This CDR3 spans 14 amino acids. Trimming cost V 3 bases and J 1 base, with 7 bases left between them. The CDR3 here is CASSYGISNQPQHF. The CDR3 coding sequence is TGTGCCAGCAGTTATGGGATAAGCAATCAGCCCCAGCATTTT.

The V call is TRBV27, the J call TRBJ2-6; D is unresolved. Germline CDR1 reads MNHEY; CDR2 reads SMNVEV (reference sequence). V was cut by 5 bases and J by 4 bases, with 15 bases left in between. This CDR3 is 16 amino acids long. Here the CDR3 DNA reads TGTGCCAGCAGTCCCTGGAGTCAGTCCGGGGCCAACGTCCTGACTTTC. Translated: CASSPWSQSGANVLTF.

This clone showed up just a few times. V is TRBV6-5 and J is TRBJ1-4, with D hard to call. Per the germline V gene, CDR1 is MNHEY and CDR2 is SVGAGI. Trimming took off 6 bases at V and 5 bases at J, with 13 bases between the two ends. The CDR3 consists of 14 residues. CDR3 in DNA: TGTGCCAGCAGGCGTCGAGGACGGAATGAAAAACTGTTTTTT. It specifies CASRRRGRNEKLFF.

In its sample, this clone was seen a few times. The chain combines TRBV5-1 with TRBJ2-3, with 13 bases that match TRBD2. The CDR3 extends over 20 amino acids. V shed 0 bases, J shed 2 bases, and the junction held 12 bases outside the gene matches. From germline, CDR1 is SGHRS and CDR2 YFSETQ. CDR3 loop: CASSLGLRPGLAGTTDTQYF. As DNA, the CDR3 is TGCGCCAGCAGCTTGGGATTGAGACCGGGACTAGCGGGGACCACAGATACGCAGTATTTT.

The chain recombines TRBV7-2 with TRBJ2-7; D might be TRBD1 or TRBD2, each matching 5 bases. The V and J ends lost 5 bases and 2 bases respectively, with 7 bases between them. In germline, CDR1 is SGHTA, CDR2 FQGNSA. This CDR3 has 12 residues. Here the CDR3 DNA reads TGTGCCAGCAGCCCGGGACCCTACGAGCAGTACTTC. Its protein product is CASSPGPYEQYF.

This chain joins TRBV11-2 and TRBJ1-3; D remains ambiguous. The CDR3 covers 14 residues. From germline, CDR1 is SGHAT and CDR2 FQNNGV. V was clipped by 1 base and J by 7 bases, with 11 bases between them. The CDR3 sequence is CASSLGRARNTIYF. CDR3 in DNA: TGTGCCAGCAGCTTAGGCCGGGCACGTAACACCATATATTTT.

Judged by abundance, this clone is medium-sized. The CDR3 DNA reads TGTGCCAGCAGCTTGACAGGCACTCATCAGCCCCAGCATTTT. Translating it yields CASSLTGTHQPQHF. The chain is built from TRBV5-6 and TRBJ1-5, with D perhaps matching TRBD1 (5 bases). The CDR3 runs to 14 residues. V was shortened by 1 base and J by 5 bases, with 10 bases between the two germline ends. Per the germline V gene, CDR1 is SGHDT and CDR2 is YYEEEE.

The CDR3 spells CASSLNSGKSTDTQYF. The CDR3 bases are TGTGCCAGCAGCCTAAATAGCGGGAAAAGCACAGATACGCAGTATTTT. The chain recombines TRBV7-9 with TRBJ2-3; 8 bases fit TRBD2. With 5 bases clipped from V and 0 bases from J, the junction kept 7 bases outside the gene matches. Germline CDR1 SEHNR, CDR2 FQNEAQ (reference sequence). This CDR3 is 16 amino acids long.

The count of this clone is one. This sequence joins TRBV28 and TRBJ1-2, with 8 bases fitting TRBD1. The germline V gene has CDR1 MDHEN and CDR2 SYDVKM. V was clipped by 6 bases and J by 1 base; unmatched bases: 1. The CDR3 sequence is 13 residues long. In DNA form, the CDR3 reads TGTGCCAGCAGACAGGGGGGTAACTATGGCTACACCTTC. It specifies CASRQGGNYGYTF.

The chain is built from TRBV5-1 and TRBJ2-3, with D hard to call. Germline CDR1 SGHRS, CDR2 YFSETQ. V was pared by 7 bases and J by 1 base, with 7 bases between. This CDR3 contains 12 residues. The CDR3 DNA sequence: TGCGCCAGCCTCGACGGCACAGATACGCAGTATTTT. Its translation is CASLDGTDTQYF.

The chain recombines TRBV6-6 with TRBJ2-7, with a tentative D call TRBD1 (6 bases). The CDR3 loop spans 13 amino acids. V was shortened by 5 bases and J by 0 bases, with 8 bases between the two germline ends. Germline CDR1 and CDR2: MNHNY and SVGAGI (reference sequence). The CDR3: CASSNRVSYEQYF. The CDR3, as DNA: TGTGCCAGCAGTAACAGGGTCTCCTACGAGCAGTACTTC.

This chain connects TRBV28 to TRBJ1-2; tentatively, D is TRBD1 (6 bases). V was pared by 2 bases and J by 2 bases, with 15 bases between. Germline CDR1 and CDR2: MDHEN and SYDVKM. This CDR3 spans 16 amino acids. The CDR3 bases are TGTGCCAGCAGTTTAAACGGCAGGACAGCGAACTATGGCTACACCTTC. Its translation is CASSLNGRTANYGYTF.

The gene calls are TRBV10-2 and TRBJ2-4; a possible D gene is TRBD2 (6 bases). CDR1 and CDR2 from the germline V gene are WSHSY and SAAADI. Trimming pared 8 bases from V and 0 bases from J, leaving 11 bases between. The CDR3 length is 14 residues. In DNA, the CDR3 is TGCGCCAGCGCACTAGCCAGAGCCAAAAACATTCAGTACTTC. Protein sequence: CASALARAKNIQYF.

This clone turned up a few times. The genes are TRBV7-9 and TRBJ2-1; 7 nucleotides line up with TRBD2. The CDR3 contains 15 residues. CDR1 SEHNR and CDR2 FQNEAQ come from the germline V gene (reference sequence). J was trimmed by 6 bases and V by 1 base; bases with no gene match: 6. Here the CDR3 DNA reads TGTGCCAGCAGCTTAGTGCGGGAGAGGATCAATGAGCAGTTCTTC. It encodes CASSLVRERINEQFF. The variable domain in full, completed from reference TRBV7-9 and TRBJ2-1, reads DTGVSQNPRHKITKRGQNVTFRCDPISEHNRLYWYRQTLGQGPEFLTYFQNEAQLEKSRLLSDRFSAERPKGSFSTLEIQRTEQGDSAMYLCASSLVRERINEQFFGPGTRLTVL.